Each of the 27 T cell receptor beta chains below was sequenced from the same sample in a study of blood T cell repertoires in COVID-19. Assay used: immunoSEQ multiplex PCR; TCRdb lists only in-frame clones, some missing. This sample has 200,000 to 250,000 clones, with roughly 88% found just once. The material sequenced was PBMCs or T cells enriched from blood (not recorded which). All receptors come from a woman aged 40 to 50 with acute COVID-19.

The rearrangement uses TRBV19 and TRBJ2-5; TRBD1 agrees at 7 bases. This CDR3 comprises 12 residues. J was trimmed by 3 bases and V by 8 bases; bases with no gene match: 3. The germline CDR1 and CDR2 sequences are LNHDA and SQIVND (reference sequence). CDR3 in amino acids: CASEGTEETQYF. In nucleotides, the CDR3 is TGTGCCAGTGAGGGGACAGAAGAGACCCAGTACTTC.

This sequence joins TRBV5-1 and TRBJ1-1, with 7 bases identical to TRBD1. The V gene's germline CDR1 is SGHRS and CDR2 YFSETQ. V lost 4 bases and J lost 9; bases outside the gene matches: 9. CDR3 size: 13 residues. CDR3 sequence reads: CASSQDPGQQAFF. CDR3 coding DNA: TGCGCCAGCAGCCAGGACCCGGGACAGCAAGCTTTCTTT.

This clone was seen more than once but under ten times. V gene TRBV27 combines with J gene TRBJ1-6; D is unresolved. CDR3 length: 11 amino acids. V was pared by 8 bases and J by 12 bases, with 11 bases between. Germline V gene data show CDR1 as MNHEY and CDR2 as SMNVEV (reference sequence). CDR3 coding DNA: TGTGCCAGCCCGCGGGGAAAACCCCTCCACTTT. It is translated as CASPRGKPLHF.

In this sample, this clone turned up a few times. The CDR3 spells CASSDWALFNSPLHF. Written as DNA, the CDR3 is TGTGCCAGCAGTGACTGGGCCCTATTTAATTCACCCCTCCACTTT. The chain carries TRBV6-4 and TRBJ1-6; D gene uncertain. This CDR3 is 15 amino acids long. CDR1 is MRHNA, CDR2 SNTAGT, per germline. The V end lost 1 base, the J end lost 6 bases, and 10 bases lay between the germline ends.

CDR3 DNA: TGTGCCAGCAGTGAGGCGGGCAGGAACACCGGGGAGCTGTTTTTT. This gives the protein CASSEAGRNTGELFF. The chain joins TRBV2 to TRBJ2-2; D is perhaps TRBD2 (5 bases). This CDR3 comprises 15 residues. V was pared by 3 bases and J by 1 base, with 9 bases between. Germline values: CDR1 SNHLY, CDR2 FYNNEI.

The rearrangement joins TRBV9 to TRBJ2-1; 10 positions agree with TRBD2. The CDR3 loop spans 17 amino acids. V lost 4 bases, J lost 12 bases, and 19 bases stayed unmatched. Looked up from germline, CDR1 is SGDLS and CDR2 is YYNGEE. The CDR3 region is CASSPQLGLAAKDTQFF. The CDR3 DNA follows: TGTGCCAGCAGCCCTCAACTAGGACTAGCGGCGAAAGACACGCAGTTCTTC.

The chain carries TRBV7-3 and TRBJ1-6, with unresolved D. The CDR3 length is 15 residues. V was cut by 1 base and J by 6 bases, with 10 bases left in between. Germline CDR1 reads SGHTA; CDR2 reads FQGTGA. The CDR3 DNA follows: TGTGCCAGCAGCTTAAGCGGCAGATCTAATTCACCCCTCCACTTT. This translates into CASSLSGRSNSPLHF. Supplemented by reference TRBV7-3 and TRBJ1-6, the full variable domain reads GAGVSQTPSNKVTEKGKYVELRCDPISGHTALYWYRQSLGQGPEFLIYFQGTGAADDSGLPNDRFFAVRPEGSVSTLKIQRTERGDSAVYLCASSLSGRSNSPLHFGNGTRLTVT.

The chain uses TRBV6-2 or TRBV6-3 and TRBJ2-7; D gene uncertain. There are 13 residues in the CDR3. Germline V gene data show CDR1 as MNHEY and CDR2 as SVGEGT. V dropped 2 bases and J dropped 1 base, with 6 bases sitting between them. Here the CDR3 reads CASSYMRSYEQYF. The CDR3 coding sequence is TGTGCCAGCAGTTACATGAGGTCCTACGAGCAGTACTTC.

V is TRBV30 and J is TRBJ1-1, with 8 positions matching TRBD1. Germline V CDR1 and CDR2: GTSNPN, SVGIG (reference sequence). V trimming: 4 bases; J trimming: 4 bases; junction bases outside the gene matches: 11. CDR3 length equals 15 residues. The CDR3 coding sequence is TGTGCCTGGACCAACCCCGGACAGGGCTTCACTGAAGCTTTCTTT. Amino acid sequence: CAWTNPGQGFTEAFF.

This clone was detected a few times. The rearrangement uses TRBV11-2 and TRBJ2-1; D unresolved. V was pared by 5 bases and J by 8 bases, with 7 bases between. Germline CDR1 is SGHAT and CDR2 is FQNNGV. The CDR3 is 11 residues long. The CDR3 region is CASSPSDEQFF. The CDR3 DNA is TGTGCCAGCAGCCCCTCCGATGAGCAGTTCTTC.

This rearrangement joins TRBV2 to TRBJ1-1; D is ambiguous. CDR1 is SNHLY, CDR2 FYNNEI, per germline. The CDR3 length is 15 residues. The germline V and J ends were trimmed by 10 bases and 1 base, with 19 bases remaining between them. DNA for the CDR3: TGTGCCATCACTCACTTGGGCCCAGGGAACACTGAAGCTTTCTTT. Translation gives CAITHLGPGNTEAFF. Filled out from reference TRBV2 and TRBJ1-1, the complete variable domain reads EPEVTQTPSHQVTQMGQEVILRCVPISNHLYFYWYRQILGQKVEFLVSFYNNEISEKSEIFDDQFSVERPDGSNFTLKIRSTKLEDSAMYFCAITHLGPGNTEAFFGQGTRLTVV.

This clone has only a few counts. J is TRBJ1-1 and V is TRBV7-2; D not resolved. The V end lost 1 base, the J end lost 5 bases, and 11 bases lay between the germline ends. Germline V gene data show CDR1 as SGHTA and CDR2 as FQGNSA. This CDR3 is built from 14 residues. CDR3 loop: CASSLEFGRTEAFF. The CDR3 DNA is TGTGCCAGCAGCTTAGAGTTCGGGAGAACTGAAGCTTTCTTT.

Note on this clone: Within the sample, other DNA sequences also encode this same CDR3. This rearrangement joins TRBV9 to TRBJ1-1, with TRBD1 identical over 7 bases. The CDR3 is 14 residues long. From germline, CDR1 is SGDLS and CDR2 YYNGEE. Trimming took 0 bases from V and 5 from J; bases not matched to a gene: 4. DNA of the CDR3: TGTGCCAGCAGCGTAGGGGACAGTGGGACTGAAGCTTTCTTT. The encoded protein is CASSVGDSGTEAFF. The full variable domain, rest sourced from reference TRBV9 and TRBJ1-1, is DSGVTQTPKHLITATGQRVTLRCSPRSGDLSVYWYQQSLDQGLQFLIQYYNGEERAKGNILERFSAQQFPDLHSELNLSSLELGDSALYFCASSVGDSGTEAFFGQGTRLTVV.

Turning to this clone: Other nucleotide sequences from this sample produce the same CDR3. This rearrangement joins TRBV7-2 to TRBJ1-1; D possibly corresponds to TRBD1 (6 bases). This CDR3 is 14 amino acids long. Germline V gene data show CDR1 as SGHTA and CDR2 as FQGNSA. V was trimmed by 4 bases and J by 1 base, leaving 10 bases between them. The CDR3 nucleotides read TGTGCCAGCAGCTCTCCGGACAGGAACACTGAAGCTTTCTTT. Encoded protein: CASSSPDRNTEAFF.

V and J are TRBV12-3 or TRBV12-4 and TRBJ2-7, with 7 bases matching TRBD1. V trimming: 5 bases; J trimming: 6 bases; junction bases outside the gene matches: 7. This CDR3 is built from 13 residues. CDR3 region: CASSEDRVREQYF. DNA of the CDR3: TGTGCCAGCAGTGAAGACAGGGTTCGCGAGCAGTACTTC.

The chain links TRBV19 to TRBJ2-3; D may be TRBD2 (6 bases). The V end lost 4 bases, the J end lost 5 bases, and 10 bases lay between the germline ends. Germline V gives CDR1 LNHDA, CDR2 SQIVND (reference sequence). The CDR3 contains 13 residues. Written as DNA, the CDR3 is TGTGCCAGTAGTAGGGACTTTCAAGATACGCAGTATTTT. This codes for CASSRDFQDTQYF.

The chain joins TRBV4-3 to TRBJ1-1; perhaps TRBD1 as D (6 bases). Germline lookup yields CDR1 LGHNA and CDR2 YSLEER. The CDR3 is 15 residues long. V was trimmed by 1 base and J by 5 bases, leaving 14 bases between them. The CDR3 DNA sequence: TGCGCCAGCAGCCAAGTTGCGAGCGGGACAACTGAAGCTTTCTTT. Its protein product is CASSQVASGTTEAFF.

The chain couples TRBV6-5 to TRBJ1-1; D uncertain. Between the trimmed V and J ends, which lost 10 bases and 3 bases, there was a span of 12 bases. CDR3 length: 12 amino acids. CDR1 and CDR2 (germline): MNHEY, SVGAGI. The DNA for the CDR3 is TGTGCCACCAACCCGGGGTACACTGAAGCTTTCTTT. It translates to CATNPGYTEAFF.

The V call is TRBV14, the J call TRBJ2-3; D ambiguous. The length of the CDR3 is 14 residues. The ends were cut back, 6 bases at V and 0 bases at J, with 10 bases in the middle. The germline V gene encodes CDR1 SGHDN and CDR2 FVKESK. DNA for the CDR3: TGTGCCAGCAGTCCGCTATCTAGCACAGATACGCAGTATTTT. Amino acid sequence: CASSPLSSTDTQYF.

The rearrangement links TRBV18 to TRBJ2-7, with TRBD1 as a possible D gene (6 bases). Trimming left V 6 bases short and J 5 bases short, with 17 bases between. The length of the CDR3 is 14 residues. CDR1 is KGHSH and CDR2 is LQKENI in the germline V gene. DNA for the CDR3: TGTGCCAGCTCTCCTTTAACCGGGACAAACGAGCAGTACTTC. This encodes CASSPLTGTNEQYF.

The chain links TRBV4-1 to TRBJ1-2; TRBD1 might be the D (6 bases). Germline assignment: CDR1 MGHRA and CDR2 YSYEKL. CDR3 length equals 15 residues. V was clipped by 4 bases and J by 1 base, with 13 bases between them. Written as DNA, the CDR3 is TGCGCCAGCAGCCTCCGACAGGTTAATAACTATGGCTACACCTTC. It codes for CASSLRQVNNYGYTF.

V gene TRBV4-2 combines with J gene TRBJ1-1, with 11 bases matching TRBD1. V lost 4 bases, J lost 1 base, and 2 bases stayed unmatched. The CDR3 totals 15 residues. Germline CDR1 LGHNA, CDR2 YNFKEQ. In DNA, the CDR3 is TGTGCCAGCAGCCCTGGGACAGGGGGGAACACTGAAGCTTTCTTT. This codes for CASSPGTGGNTEAFF.

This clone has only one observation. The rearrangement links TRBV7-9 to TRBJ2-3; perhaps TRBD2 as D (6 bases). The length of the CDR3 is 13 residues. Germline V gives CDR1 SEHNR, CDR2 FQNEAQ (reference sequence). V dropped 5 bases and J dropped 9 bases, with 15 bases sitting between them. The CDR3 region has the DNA TGTGCCAGCAGCCCGGGGACTCTATGGACGCAGTATTTT. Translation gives CASSPGTLWTQYF.

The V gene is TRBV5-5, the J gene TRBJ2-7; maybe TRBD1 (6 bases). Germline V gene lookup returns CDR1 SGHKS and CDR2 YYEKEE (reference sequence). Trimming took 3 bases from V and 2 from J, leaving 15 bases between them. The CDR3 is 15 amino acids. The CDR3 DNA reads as TGTGCCAGCAGCTGGCGGGCAGGGGCCCCCTACGAGCAGTACTTC. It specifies CASSWRAGAPYEQYF. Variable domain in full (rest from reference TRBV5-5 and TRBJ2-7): DAGVTQSPTHLIKTRGQQVTLRCSPISGHKSVSWYQQVLGQGPQFIFQYYEKEERGRGNFPDRFSARQFPNYSSELNVNALLLGDSALYLCASSWRAGAPYEQYFGPGTRLTVT.

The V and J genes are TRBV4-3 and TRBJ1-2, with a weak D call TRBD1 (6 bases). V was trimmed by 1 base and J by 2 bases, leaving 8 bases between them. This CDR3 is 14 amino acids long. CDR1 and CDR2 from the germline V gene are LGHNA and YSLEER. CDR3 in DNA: TGCGCCAGCAGCCAAGTAGGGGGAAACTATGGCTACACCTTC. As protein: CASSQVGGNYGYTF.

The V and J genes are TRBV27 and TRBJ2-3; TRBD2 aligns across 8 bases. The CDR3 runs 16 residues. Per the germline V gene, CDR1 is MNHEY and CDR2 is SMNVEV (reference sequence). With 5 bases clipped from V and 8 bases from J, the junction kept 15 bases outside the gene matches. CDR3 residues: CASSPVSGAAPGTQYF. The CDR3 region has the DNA TGTGCCAGCAGTCCAGTTAGCGGGGCCGCGCCGGGTACGCAGTATTTT.

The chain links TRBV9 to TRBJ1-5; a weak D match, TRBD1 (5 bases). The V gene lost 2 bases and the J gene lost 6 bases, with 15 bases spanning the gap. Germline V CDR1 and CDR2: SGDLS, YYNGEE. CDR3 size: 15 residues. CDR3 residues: CASSVWGEEGQPQHF. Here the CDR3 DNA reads TGTGCCAGCAGCGTTTGGGGGGAAGAGGGTCAGCCCCAGCATTTT. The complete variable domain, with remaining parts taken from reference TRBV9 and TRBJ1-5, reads DSGVTQTPKHLITATGQRVTLRCSPRSGDLSVYWYQQSLDQGLQFLIQYYNGEERAKGNILERFSAQQFPDLHSELNLSSLELGDSALYFCASSVWGEEGQPQHFGDGTRLSIL.